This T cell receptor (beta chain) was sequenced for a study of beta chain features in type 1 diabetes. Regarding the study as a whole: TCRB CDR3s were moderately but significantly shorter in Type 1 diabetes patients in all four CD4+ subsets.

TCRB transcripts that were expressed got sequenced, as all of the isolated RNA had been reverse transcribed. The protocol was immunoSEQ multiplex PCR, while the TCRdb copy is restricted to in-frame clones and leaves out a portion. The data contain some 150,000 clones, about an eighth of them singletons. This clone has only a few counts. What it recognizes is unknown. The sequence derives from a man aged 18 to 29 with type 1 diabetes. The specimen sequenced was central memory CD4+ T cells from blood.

In DNA, the CDR3 is TGTGCCAGCAGCTTAGACTCAGCAGTTTTCTATGGCTACACCTTC. Its protein is CASSLDSAVFYGYTF. V usage is TRBV7-2 and J usage is TRBJ1-2; the D is unclear. Germline loops: CDR1 SGHTA, CDR2 FQGNSA. The CDR3 loop spans 15 amino acids. The V and J ends lost 1 base and 4 bases respectively, with 13 bases between them.